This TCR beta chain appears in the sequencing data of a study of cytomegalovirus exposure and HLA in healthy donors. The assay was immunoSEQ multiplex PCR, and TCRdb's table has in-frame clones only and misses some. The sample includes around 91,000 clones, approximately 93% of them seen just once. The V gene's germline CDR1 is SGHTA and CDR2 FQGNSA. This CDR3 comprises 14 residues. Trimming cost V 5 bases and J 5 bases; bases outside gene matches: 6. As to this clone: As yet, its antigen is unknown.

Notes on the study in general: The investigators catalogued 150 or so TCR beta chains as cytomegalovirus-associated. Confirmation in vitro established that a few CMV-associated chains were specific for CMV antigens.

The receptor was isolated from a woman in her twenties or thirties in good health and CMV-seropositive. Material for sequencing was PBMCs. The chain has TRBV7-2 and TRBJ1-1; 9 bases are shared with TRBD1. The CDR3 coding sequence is TGTGCCAGCAGCCCAGGGACAGGGAGGACTGAAGCTTTCTTT. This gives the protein CASSPGTGRTEAFF.